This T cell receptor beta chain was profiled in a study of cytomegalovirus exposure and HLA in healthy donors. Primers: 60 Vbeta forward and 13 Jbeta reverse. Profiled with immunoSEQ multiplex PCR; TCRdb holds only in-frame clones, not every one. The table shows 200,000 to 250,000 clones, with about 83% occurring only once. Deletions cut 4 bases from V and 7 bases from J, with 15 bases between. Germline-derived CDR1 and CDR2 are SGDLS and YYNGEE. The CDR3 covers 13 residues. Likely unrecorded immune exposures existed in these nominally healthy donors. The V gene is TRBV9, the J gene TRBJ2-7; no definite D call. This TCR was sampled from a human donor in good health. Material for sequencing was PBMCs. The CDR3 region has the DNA TGTGCCAGCAGCCTGATGGCAAGAGGAGAGCAGTACTTC. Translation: CASSLMARGEQYF.